This entry lists 23 T cell receptor beta chains sequenced from one sample in a study of blood T cell repertoires in COVID-19 (dated by TCRdb to 2019 to 2021). The method behind the library was the immunoSEQ multiplex PCR assay. The immuneACCESS repertoire file appears here via TCRdb, limited to in-frame rearrangements. These files lack a portion of the clones; in checked studies, under half of the deficit traces to unresolved V genes, and the cause of the others is not known. This sample lists some 100,000 clones; about 88% were detected once. 7% to 9.5% of the sample goes to the ten largest clones. The sequenced sample consisted of peripheral blood. These receptors originate from a man under 40 in a cohort sampled during active COVID-19.

The chain carries TRBV5-6 and TRBJ2-3; TRBD2 might be the D (6 bases). V lost 4 bases and J lost 10, with 22 bases in between. Germline V gene data show CDR1 as SGHDT and CDR2 as YYEEEE. CDR3 length: 15 amino acids. The chain's CDR3 is CASSPGTGGANSQYF. The DNA of the CDR3 is TGTGCCAGCAGCCCCGGGACTGGAGGAGCTAACTCGCAGTATTTT.

This clone was observed a handful of times. The chain is built from TRBV4-3 and TRBJ1-5; D is undetermined. The CDR3 runs to 15 residues. Germline lookup yields CDR1 LGHNA and CDR2 YSLEER. The V end lost 3 bases, the J end lost 4 bases, and 13 bases lay between the germline ends. The CDR3 sequence is CASSHKSGGNQPQHF. CDR3 sequence (DNA): TGCGCCAGCAGCCATAAGTCAGGTGGGAATCAGCCCCAGCATTTT.

The chain employs TRBV7-6 and TRBJ2-1; 7 bases match TRBD1. Germline assignment: CDR1 SGHVS and CDR2 FNYEAQ. The CDR3 runs to 16 residues. Trimming cost V 1 base and J 1 base; bases outside gene matches: 4. The CDR3 DNA follows: TGTGCCAGCAGCTTAGAGAGGGGGCGATCCTACAATGAGCAGTTCTTC. Protein: CASSLERGRSYNEQFF.

The chain couples TRBV5-4 to TRBJ2-5, with 10 bases matching TRBD2. V gave up 4 bases and J gave up 2 bases; unmatched junction bases: 8. This CDR3 region has 16 residues. The germline CDR1 and CDR2 sequences are SGHNT and YYREEE (reference sequence). Written as DNA, the CDR3 is TGTGCCAGCAGCCCCAGGCTAGCGGGGGCACAAGAGACCCAGTACTTC. Residues: CASSPRLAGAQETQYF.

The chain combines TRBV30 with TRBJ1-5; D is possibly TRBD1 (5 bases). CDR3 size: 14 residues. V was pared by 1 base and J by 0 bases, with 7 bases between. The germline gives CDR1 GTSNPN, CDR2 SVGIG (reference sequence). Written as DNA, the CDR3 is TGTGCCTGGAGTGGACAGCTTAGCAATCAGCCCCAGCATTTT. It translates to CAWSGQLSNQPQHF.

The chain uses TRBV13 and TRBJ1-6, with D perhaps TRBD1 (6 bases). CDR1 and CDR2 (germline): PRHDT, FYEKMQ (reference sequence). This CDR3 comprises 15 residues. V was cut by 4 bases and J by 6 bases, with 13 bases left in between. The CDR3 is CASSSGTRGNSPLHF. As DNA, the CDR3 is TGTGCCAGCAGCTCCGGGACACGGGGTAATTCACCCCTCCACTTT.

This rearrangement joins TRBV11-3 to TRBJ2-7, with 10 bases aligning to TRBD1. CDR3 length: 15 residues. In germline, CDR1 is SGHNT, CDR2 YENEEA. V lost 2 bases, J lost 5 bases, and 6 bases stayed unmatched. This CDR3 reads CASSLYGTGEDEQYF. In DNA, the CDR3 is TGTGCCAGCAGCTTATACGGGACAGGGGAGGACGAGCAGTACTTC.

This chain links TRBV19 with TRBJ1-1; D is unclear. V was cut by 5 bases and J by 10 bases, with 11 bases left in between. The CDR3 has 11 amino acids. Germline lookup yields CDR1 LNHDA and CDR2 SQIVND (reference sequence). The CDR3 bases are TGTGCCAGTAGTCGTCGCGAGGGAGCTTTCTTT. It is translated as CASSRREGAFF.

The CDR3 spells CASTRSGLALYGYTF. CDR3 DNA: TGTGCCAGCACCCGGAGTGGGCTAGCCCTTTATGGCTACACCTTC. The V and J genes are TRBV6-5 and TRBJ1-2; no definite D call. There are 15 residues in the CDR3. Trimming stripped 7 bases from V and 5 bases from J, with 20 bases between. Germline CDR1 MNHEY, CDR2 SVGAGI.

The chain has TRBV3-1 (or the pseudogene TRBV3-2) and TRBJ1-2; D is perhaps TRBD1 (6 bases). The CDR3 length is 19 residues. V gave up 6 bases and J gave up 3 bases, with 29 bases separating them. The V gene's germline CDR1 is LGHDT and CDR2 YNNKEL (reference sequence). This CDR3 reads CASSHSHPLRAGGHYGYTF. CDR3 nucleotide sequence: TGTGCCAGCAGTCACTCGCATCCCCTGCGAGCGGGGGGCCACTATGGCTACACCTTC.

The chain is built from TRBV9 and TRBJ1-2; possible D gene TRBD1, 5 bases. The V gene's germline CDR1 is SGDLS and CDR2 YYNGEE. The CDR3 has 16 amino acids. V lost 1 base to trimming and J lost 5 bases, with 18 bases between them. The CDR3 DNA is TGTGCCAGCAGCGTACAGCCCAGGGCAGAGGAGTATGGCTACACCTTC. Amino acids: CASSVQPRAEEYGYTF.

The rearrangement links TRBV7-7 to TRBJ2-3; 8 nucleotides agree with TRBD1. CDR3 length: 15 amino acids. V shed 4 bases and J 0 bases; nucleotides not matched to a gene: 3. CDR1 is SSHAT, CDR2 FNYEAQ, per germline (reference sequence). CDR3 sequence (DNA): TGTGCCAGCAGCTCGGGACAGGCTAGCACAGATACGCAGTATTTT. It translates to CASSSGQASTDTQYF.

The chain links TRBV7-2 to TRBJ1-1, with 7 bases aligning to TRBD1. This CDR3 contains 13 residues. The germline gives CDR1 SGHTA, CDR2 FQGNSA. The V segment lost 5 bases and the J segment 11 bases; nucleotides outside the gene matches: 11. The CDR3: CASSPRQGTRAFF. The CDR3 coding sequence is TGTGCCAGCAGCCCGAGACAGGGTACGCGGGCTTTCTTT.

The chain combines TRBV19 with TRBJ2-5; weak D call: TRBD1 (6 bases). The CDR3 length is 15 residues. V was pared by 0 bases and J by 4 bases, with 12 bases between. Germline CDR1 reads LNHDA; CDR2 reads SQIVND (reference sequence). Here the CDR3 DNA reads TGTGCCAGTAGTATAGACTCGGGACACTCAGAGACCCAGTACTTC. It specifies CASSIDSGHSETQYF.

A single count supports this clone. CDR3 nucleotides: TGTGCCACCAGCAGAGGTGTGGGCTCCTCCTACGAGCAGTACTTC. Amino acid sequence: CATSRGVGSSYEQYF. V usage is TRBV15 and J usage is TRBJ2-7; no clear D. The germline V gene has CDR1 LNHNV and CDR2 YYDKDF (reference sequence). This CDR3 spans 15 amino acids. The ends were cut back, 1 base at V and 0 bases at J, with 10 bases in the middle. The full variable domain, in which reference TRBV15 and TRBJ2-7 provide the parts outside the CDR3, is DAMVIQNPRYQVTQFGKPVTLSCSQTLNHNVMYWYQQKSSQAPKLLFHYYDKDFNNEADTPDNFQSRRPNTSFCFLDIRSPGLGDTAMYLCATSRGVGSSYEQYFGPGTRLTVT.

The chain has TRBV19 and TRBJ1-1, with TRBD1 matching 9 bases. Trimming took 5 bases from V and 4 from J; bases not matched to a gene: 17. Germline-derived CDR1 and CDR2 are LNHDA and SQIVND (reference sequence). CDR3 length: 18 amino acids. Here the CDR3 reads CASSPHTGGLSTSTEAFF. The CDR3, as DNA: TGTGCCAGTAGTCCCCATACAGGGGGCCTGTCTACGTCCACTGAAGCTTTCTTT.

This clone was counted only a few times. This chain links TRBV5-3 with TRBJ1-1; 7 bases are a match to TRBD1. TRBV5-3 is filed as an ORF, its function uncertain. With V trimmed by 4 bases and J by 6 bases, 6 bases remained unmatched. The CDR3 covers 13 residues. DNA for the CDR3: TGTGCCAGAAGCCCAGGACAGGCCCCTGAAGCTTTCTTT. Residues: CARSPGQAPEAFF.

The chain has TRBV4-3 and TRBJ2-7, with TRBD2 matching over 9 bases. This CDR3 spans 15 amino acids. Germline CDR1 and CDR2: LGHNA and YSLEER. V lost 1 base and J lost 7; bases outside the gene matches: 8. The CDR3 is CASSQVRGGAGEQYF. CDR3 nucleotide sequence: TGCGCCAGCAGCCAAGTCCGCGGGGGGGCGGGGGAGCAGTACTTC.

The DNA for the CDR3 is TGTGCCAGCAGTGACTCGAGTAGCAGCTCCCTCTACACCTTC. Translation gives CASSDSSSSSLYTF. This sequence joins TRBV6-4 and TRBJ1-2; D is undetermined. CDR3 length: 14 amino acids. Germline assignment: CDR1 MRHNA and CDR2 SNTAGT. V lost 0 bases to trimming and J lost 10 bases, with 15 bases between them.

The chain is built from TRBV7-2 and TRBJ2-3, with 7 positions matching TRBD2. Losses at the gene ends were 3 bases for V and 3 bases for J; bases not matched to a gene: 6. From germline, CDR1 is SGHTA and CDR2 FQGNSA. The CDR3 sequence is 15 residues long. The DNA for the CDR3 is TGTGCCAGCAGCTTTGTTGCGGGAGAGACAGATACGCAGTATTTT. This sequence encodes CASSFVAGETDTQYF.

V is TRBV5-1 and J is TRBJ2-5; 11 bases agree with TRBD2. Per germline, CDR1 SGHRS and CDR2 YFSETQ. Unmatched junction bases numbered 4, after V lost 1 base and J lost 2 bases. The CDR3 contains 16 residues. The CDR3 here is CASSLFPSGGQETQYF. CDR3 nucleotides: TGCGCCAGCAGCTTGTTTCCTAGCGGGGGGCAAGAGACCCAGTACTTC.

The V call is TRBV29-1, the J call TRBJ2-3; D gene unclear. V was cut by 4 bases and J by 3 bases, with 11 bases left in between. The CDR3 is 13 residues long. CDR1 and CDR2 from the germline V gene are SQVTM and ANQGSEA. CDR3 region: CSVGGHPTDTQYF. The CDR3 DNA is TGCAGCGTTGGAGGTCACCCGACAGATACGCAGTATTTT.

The chain is built from TRBV14 and TRBJ2-7; TRBD1 agrees at 7 bases. The CDR3 has 14 amino acids. Germline CDR1 reads SGHDN; CDR2 reads FVKESK. V lost 4 bases to trimming and J lost 5 bases; unmatched junction nucleotides: 8. The CDR3 region is CASSPRTGINEQYF. The CDR3 nucleotides read TGTGCCAGCAGCCCCCGGACAGGAATCAACGAGCAGTACTTC.